This T cell receptor beta chain was observed in a study of blood T cell repertoires in COVID-19. Germline V gene sequence: CDR1 SGHNT, CDR2 YYREEE (reference sequence). The CDR3 is 15 amino acids. Trimming shortened V by 0 bases and J by 3 bases, and 11 bases separated the two germline ends. The method was immunoSEQ multiplex PCR; TCRdb's version includes in-frame clones alone and lacks a portion of them. Among roughly 110,000 clones listed, 75% to 90% were seen once. This clone was seen just once. Within the sample, other DNA sequences also encode this same CDR3. The chain combines TRBV5-4 with TRBJ2-3, with D maybe TRBD1 (6 bases). This receptor was taken from a woman aged 55 to 70 with COVID-19, enrolled during active disease. Sequencing used peripheral blood. The CDR3 loop is CASSLEQGETDTQYF. For the CDR3, the DNA is TGTGCCAGCAGCTTGGAACAGGGCGAGACAGATACGCAGTATTTT.